This T cell receptor (beta chain) was sequenced during a study of cytomegalovirus exposure and HLA in healthy donors. In the case of this clone: The antigen remains unidentified.

Germline values: CDR1 GTSNPN, CDR2 SVGIG (reference sequence). V lost 2 bases and J 11 bases, leaving 21 bases between the germline ends. The CDR3 consists of 14 residues. Study outcomes and limitations: There were a few CMV-associated chains whose specificity for CMV antigens was confirmed in vitro.

The PCR made use of 60 Vbeta and 13 Jbeta primers. Authors' methods: There were tens of millions of unique TCR beta chains by a later count, and approximately 10 million of them were shared. The method was immunoSEQ multiplex PCR; TCRdb's version includes in-frame clones alone and lacks a portion of them. The V and J calls and the clone size are those of that table, but D and trimming were determined from the DNA. This table has roughly 120,000 clones, roughly three quarters appearing once. The chain employs TRBV30 and TRBJ1-1; D gene unclear. The sequencing input was PBMCs. The sequence was collected from a woman younger than 30 in good health and CMV-seronegative. The CDR3 nucleotides read TGTGCCTGGAGTACCCCGTACGGGTCGGTGGTCGCTTTCTTT. As protein: CAWSTPYGSVVAFF.